The 8 T cell receptor beta chains below were found in one sample sequenced in a study of T cell changes during pregnancy in multiple sclerosis. Data came from immunoSEQ multiplex PCR; TCRdb stores just in-frame clones and leaves some out. Of approximately 90,000 clones listed, roughly 90% are singletons. This specimen was peripheral blood, taken in the first trimester of pregnancy. The receptors derive from a female donor with multiple sclerosis, enrolled in a pregnancy study.

CDR3 loop: CASSWSSGINEQFF. CDR3 nucleotides: TGTGCCAGCAGTTGGTCTAGCGGGATCAATGAGCAGTTCTTC. This chain joins TRBV6-5 and TRBJ2-1; 9 nucleotides line up with TRBD2. V gave up 4 bases and J gave up 6 bases; unmatched junction bases: 4. This CDR3 region has 14 residues. CDR1 and CDR2 from the germline V gene are MNHEY and SVGAGI.

The chain carries TRBV7-3 and TRBJ2-1; 14 bases agree with TRBD2. CDR3 length: 15 amino acids. Per the germline V gene, CDR1 is SGHTA and CDR2 is FQGTGA. The V gene end was trimmed by 5 bases and the J gene end by 6 bases; junction bases not matched to a gene: 3. CDR3 sequence: CASSQGLAGANEQFF. CDR3 in DNA: TGTGCCAGCAGCCAGGGACTAGCGGGAGCCAATGAGCAGTTCTTC.

The chain carries TRBV5-1 and TRBJ2-7; D is possibly TRBD1 (6 bases). The CDR3 length is 13 residues. The V gene lost 4 bases and the J gene lost 2 bases, with 10 bases spanning the gap. Germline CDR1 and CDR2: SGHRS and YFSETQ. CDR3 bases: TGCGCCAGCAGCGGGGACAACACCTACGAGCAGTACTTC. Translating gives CASSGDNTYEQYF.

The genes are TRBV2 and TRBJ2-1, with D possibly matching TRBD1 (8 bases). CDR1 is SNHLY and CDR2 is FYNNEI in the germline V gene. The CDR3 has 16 residues. V was clipped by 3 bases and J by 4 bases, with 16 bases between them. CDR3 region: CASSDFGQGLYNEQFF. In nucleotides, the CDR3 is TGTGCCAGCAGTGATTTTGGACAGGGACTATACAATGAGCAGTTCTTC.

The J gene is TRBJ1-5, the V gene TRBV29-1, with 7 bases aligning to TRBD1. Germline CDR1 and CDR2: SQVTM and ANQGSEA. After removal of 7 bases from V and 0 bases from J, the junction contained 6 bases not matched to a gene. The CDR3 sequence is 14 residues long. CDR3: CSASGTDSNQPQHF. As DNA, the CDR3 is TGCAGCGCCTCCGGGACAGATAGCAATCAGCCCCAGCATTTT.

The V gene is TRBV2, the J gene TRBJ1-6; no firm D call. The V gene's germline CDR1 is SNHLY and CDR2 FYNNEI. The CDR3 spans 15 residues. V was cut by 4 bases and J by 0 bases, with 7 bases left in between. CDR3 nucleotide sequence: TGTGCCAGCAGTGCCGGGGTCTCCTATAATTCACCCCTCCACTTT. Its protein is CASSAGVSYNSPLHF.

The chain recombines TRBV7-3 with TRBJ2-3, with 9 nucleotides matching TRBD2. CDR1 is SGHTA and CDR2 is FQGTGA in the germline V gene. The CDR3 contains 14 residues. J lost 7 bases, V lost 5 bases, and 7 bases had no gene match. The CDR3 DNA is TGTGCCAGCAGCCCCCAAGCGGGAGGCCATACGCAGTATTTT. Translation gives CASSPQAGGHTQYF.

The CDR3 is CASSLGTSGNNEQFF. Written as DNA, the CDR3 is TGTGCCAGTAGTCTCGGGACTAGCGGGAACAATGAGCAGTTCTTC. The V gene is TRBV19, the J gene TRBJ2-1, with 13 positions matching TRBD2. The trim removed 5 bases at V and 5 bases at J, leaving 3 bases unmatched. CDR1 and CDR2 (germline): LNHDA, SQIVND (reference sequence). This CDR3 has 15 amino acids.